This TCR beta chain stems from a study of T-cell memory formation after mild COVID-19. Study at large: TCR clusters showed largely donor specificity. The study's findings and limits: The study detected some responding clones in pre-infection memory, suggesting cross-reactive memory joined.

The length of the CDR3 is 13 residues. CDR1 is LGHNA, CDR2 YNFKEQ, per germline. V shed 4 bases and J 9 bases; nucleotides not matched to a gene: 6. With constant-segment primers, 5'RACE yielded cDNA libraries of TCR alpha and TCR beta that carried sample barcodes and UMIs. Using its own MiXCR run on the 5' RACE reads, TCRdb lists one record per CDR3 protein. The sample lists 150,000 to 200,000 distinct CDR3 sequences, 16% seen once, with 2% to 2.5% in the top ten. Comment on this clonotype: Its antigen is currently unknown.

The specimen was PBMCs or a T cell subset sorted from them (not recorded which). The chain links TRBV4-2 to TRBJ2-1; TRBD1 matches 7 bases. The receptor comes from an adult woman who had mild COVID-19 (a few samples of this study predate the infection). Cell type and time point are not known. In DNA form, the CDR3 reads TGTGCCAGCAGCCCAACAGGGGATACTGAGCAGTTCTTC. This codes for CASSPTGDTEQFF.